These T cell receptor beta chains were read from a single sample in a study of blood T cell repertoires in COVID-19. Repertoires were generated with immunoSEQ multiplex PCR, while TCRdb's copy carries only in-frame clones and drops some. The sample consists of approximately 100,000 clones, approximately 89% of them appearing once. Sequencing was performed on peripheral blood. All receptors derive from a woman younger than 45 with acute or convalescent COVID-19. The CDR3 runs from the conserved cysteine through the conserved F or W. D genes are given only for firm matches. Clone size is shown for a subset of rows, as once, few, many or a class of expanded clone.

CDR3aa,CDR3nt,v_gene,abundance,j_gene,d_gene
CASSERSGGILNEQFF,TGTGCCAGCAGTGAGAGAAGCGGGGGGATTCTGAATGAGCAGTTCTTC,TRBV6-1,-,TRBJ2-1,TRBD2
CASSQERTQVGNTIYF,TGTGCCAGCAGCCAAGAAAGGACACAGGTCGGAAACACCATATATTTT,TRBV4-2,-,TRBJ1-3,-
CASSQGLYNSPLHF,TGCGCCAGCAGCCAAGGGCTCTATAATTCACCCCTCCACTTT,TRBV4-1,few,TRBJ1-6,-
CASSFSPGDNSPLHF,TGCGCCAGCAGCTTCTCGCCAGGCGATAATTCACCCCTCCACTTT,TRBV5-1,-,TRBJ1-6,-
CASSQDLMRPLSSHEQYF,TGTGCCAGCAGCCAAGATCTGATGCGGCCACTATCGAGCCACGAGCAGTACTTC,TRBV14,-,TRBJ2-7,-
CASSWDRPLTGELFF,TGTGCCAGCAGCTGGGACAGACCTCTCACCGGGGAGCTGTTTTTT,TRBV27,-,TRBJ2-2,TRBD1
CSVRRQESTEAFF,TGCAGCGTTAGGCGACAGGAAAGCACTGAAGCTTTCTTT,TRBV29-1,-,TRBJ1-1,-
CASSVGGGLGEKLFF,TGTGCCAGCAGCGTAGGAGGCGGGCTTGGGGAAAAACTGTTTTTT,TRBV9,once,TRBJ1-4,-
CASSQDDRWQGAGEQYF,TGTGCCAGCAGCCAAGATGATCGGTGGCAGGGGGCGGGCGAGCAGTACTTC,TRBV4-2,-,TRBJ2-7,TRBD1
CASSIGRVSTDTQYF,TGTGCCAGTAGTATAGGGCGGGTTAGCACAGATACGCAGTATTTT,TRBV19,few,TRBJ2-3,-
CASSRQGLRGTGELFF,TGTGCCAGCAGTCGACAGGGTCTTAGAGGCACCGGGGAGCTGTTTTTT,TRBV28,-,TRBJ2-2,TRBD1
CASSLPLSDRGTQYF,TGTGCCAGCAGCTTACCCCTCTCGGACAGGGGCACGCAGTATTTT,TRBV11-2,-,TRBJ2-3,TRBD1